This TCR beta chain originates from a study of blood T cell repertoires in COVID-19. Study context: Sites in the United States, Italy and Spain provided acute and convalescent COVID-19 samples. PBMCs, B-cell-depleted T cells, or T cells were the source of the cDNA or gDNA that made up the material.

Across over 20 US areas, participants ranged in age from about 18 to 90 years. Cohort allocation depended upon clinical history that participants reported. Libraries were prepared by immunoSEQ multiplex PCR; TCRdb keeps only in-frame clonotypes and omits some of them. The sample contains around 310,000 clones, about 88% of which appear only once. With 3 bases removed from V and 6 bases from J, the gap between germline ends came to 18 bases. CDR1 and CDR2 (germline): LNHDA, SQIVND (reference sequence). The CDR3 runs 16 residues. The sequenced sample was PBMCs or T cells enriched from blood (not recorded which). This sequence was found in a woman aged 35 to 49 who had recovered from COVID-19. The genes are TRBV19 and TRBJ2-1; D is possibly TRBD1 (6 bases). CDR3 nucleotides: TGTGCCAGTAGTATCCTCCAGGGGTTAGGTCGCAATGAGCAGTTCTTC. It is translated as CASSILQGLGRNEQFF.